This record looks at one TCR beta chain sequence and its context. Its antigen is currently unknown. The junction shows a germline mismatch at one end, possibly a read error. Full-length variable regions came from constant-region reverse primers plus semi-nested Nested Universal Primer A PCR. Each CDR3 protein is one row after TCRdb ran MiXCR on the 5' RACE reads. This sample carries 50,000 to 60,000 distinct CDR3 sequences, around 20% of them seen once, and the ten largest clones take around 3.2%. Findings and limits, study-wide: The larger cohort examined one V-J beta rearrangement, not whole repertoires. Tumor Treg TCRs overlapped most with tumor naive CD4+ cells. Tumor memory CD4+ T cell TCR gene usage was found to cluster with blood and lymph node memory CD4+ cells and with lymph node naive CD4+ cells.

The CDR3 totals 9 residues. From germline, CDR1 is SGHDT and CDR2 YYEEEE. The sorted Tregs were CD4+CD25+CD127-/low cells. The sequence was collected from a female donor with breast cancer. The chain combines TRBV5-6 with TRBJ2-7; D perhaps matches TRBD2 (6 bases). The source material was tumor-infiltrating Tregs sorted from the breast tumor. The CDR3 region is CASSGRDSF. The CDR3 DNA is TGTGCCAGCAGCGGCCGGGACTCCTTC. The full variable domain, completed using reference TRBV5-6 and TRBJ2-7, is DAGVTQSPTHLIKTRGQQVTLRCSPKSGHDTVSWYQQALGQGPQFIFQYYEEEERQRGNFPDRFSGHQFPNYSSELNVNALLLGDSALYLCASSGRDSFGPGTRLTVT.